This is a list of T cell receptor beta chains from one sample in a study of blood T cell repertoires in COVID-19. The table came from immunoSEQ multiplex PCR; TCRdb's copy has only in-frame clones and leaves some out. This sample has about 74,000 clones, with roughly 74% found just once. Sequenced: peripheral blood. Receptors originate from a human donor in a cohort sampled during active COVID-19. The CDR3 runs from the conserved cysteine through the conserved F or W. Each record gives: V gene, J gene, CDR3 protein.

TRBV30,TRBJ2-3,CAWSAAGTDTQYF
TRBV12-5,TRBJ2-7,CASGPGLAFSSYEQYF
TRBV7-9,TRBJ2-7,CASSWLSAAEQYF
TRBV10-1,TRBJ2-7,CASSESTEPYEQYF
TRBV5-6,TRBJ2-4,CASSLLNLGRGENIQYF
TRBV5-4,TRBJ2-7,CASSVDRGSEQYF
TRBV2,TRBJ2-1,CASKREGQRNEQFF
TRBV6-5,TRBJ1-2,CASSYLQGPYGYTF
TRBV12-3/TRBV12-4,TRBJ1-1,CACVRGLAPEAFF
TRBV6-5,TRBJ2-7,CASSFGQGPSYEQYF
TRBV11-2,TRBJ1-1,CASSLEFGRRATEAFF
TRBV4-2,TRBJ1-1,CASSQDGTTNTEAFF
TRBV4-1,TRBJ1-1,CASSPPGETTEAFF
TRBV29-1,TRBJ2-7,CSVSNLQNYEQYF
TRBV9,TRBJ2-3,CASSPGQEITDTQYF
TRBV5-6,TRBJ2-1,CASSLALGLADNEQFF
TRBV7-6,TRBJ2-7,CASSLGTREGHEQYF
TRBV29-1,TRBJ2-5,CSAGSPPEGTQYF
TRBV7-2,TRBJ2-7,CASSSPGTGSYEQYF
TRBV10-1,TRBJ1-1,CADHRGNTEAFF
TRBV6-5,TRBJ2-3,CATQQGGTTDTQYF
TRBV4-2,TRBJ2-2,CASSQDMVASNTGELFF
TRBV18,TRBJ2-7,CASSPNGGVANEQYF
TRBV12-3/TRBV12-4,TRBJ2-5,CASSLFRAETQYF
TRBV12-2,TRBJ1-2,CASRGQIRALPDYGYTF
TRBV29-1,TRBJ1-1,CSVGQLEAFF
TRBV2,TRBJ1-1,CASSEAVGTGVRAFF
TRBV10-3,TRBJ1-6,CAISGSLGPGSPLHF
TRBV5-1,TRBJ1-1,CASSFPTGGTEAFF
TRBV7-8,TRBJ2-7,CASSPRGASYEQYF
TRBV7-9,TRBJ2-7,CASSLAIRRGTGGNEQYF
TRBV19,TRBJ1-5,CASSAQAGTGARQPQHF
TRBV7-6,TRBJ2-1,CASSAPGRGDYNEQFF
TRBV4-2,TRBJ2-7,CASSQDQLAASYEQYF
TRBV9,TRBJ2-5,CASSVASGRGGGETQYF
TRBV7-2,TRBJ2-1,CASSLAPGYNEQFF
TRBV2,TRBJ1-4,CASSPVTGVDEKLFF
TRBV10-3,TRBJ2-7,CAISERVYEQYF
TRBV6-6,TRBJ2-7,CASSYPPDRGPYEQYF
TRBV10-1,TRBJ2-1,CASSELGGEGYNEQFF
TRBV7-2,TRBJ1-4,CASSPGQGARHEKLFF
TRBV4-1,TRBJ2-1,CASSQGLAGFSSYNEQFF
TRBV27,TRBJ2-7,CASSPRQGARHEQYF
TRBV2,TRBJ1-5,CASSEAGYQPQHF
TRBV4-2,TRBJ2-1,CASSQGPSIYNEQFF
TRBV5-5,TRBJ2-5,CASSQEGAGAGGRETQYF
TRBV18,TRBJ2-5,CASSRQASETQYF
TRBV5-1,TRBJ1-1,CASSLRPGGTEAFF
TRBV6-5,TRBJ1-1,CASSYSAGDTEAFF
TRBV7-2,TRBJ2-7,CASSLMTSGISEQYF
TRBV9,TRBJ1-2,CASSVGDRPYGYTF
TRBV21-1,TRBJ2-7,CASSKSWREAYEQYF
TRBV5-1,TRBJ1-5,CASSLDVGQPNQPQHF